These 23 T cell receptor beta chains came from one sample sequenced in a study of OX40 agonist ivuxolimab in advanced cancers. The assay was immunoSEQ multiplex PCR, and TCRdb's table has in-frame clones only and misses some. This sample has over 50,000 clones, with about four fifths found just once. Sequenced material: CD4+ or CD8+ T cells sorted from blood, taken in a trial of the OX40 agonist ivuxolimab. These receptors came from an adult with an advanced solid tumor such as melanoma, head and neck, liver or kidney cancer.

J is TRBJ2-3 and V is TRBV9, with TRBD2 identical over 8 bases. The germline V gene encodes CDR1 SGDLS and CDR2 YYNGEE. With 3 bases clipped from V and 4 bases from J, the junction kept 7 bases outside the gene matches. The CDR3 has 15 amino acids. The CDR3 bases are TGTGCCAGCAGCGAGCGGGAGATATACCCAGATACGCAGTATTTT. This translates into CASSEREIYPDTQYF.

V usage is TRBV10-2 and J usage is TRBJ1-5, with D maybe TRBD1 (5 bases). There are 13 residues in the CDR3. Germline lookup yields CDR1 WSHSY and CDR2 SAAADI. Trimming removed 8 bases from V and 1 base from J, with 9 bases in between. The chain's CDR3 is CASQGSSNQPQHF. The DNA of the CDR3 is TGCGCCAGCCAGGGCTCGAGCAATCAGCCCCAGCATTTT.

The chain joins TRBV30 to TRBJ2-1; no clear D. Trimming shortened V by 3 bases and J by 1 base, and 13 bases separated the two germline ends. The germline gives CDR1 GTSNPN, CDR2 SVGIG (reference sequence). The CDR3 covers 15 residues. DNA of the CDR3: TGTGCCTGGAGCCCCGTCGGAGAGTCCTACAATGAGCAGTTCTTC. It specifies CAWSPVGESYNEQFF.

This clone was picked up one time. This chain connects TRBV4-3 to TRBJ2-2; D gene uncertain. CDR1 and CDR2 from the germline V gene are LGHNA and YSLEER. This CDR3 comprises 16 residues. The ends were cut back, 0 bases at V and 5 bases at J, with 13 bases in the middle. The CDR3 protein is CASSQEVGITTGELFF. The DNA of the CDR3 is TGCGCCAGCAGCCAAGAGGTGGGAATTACTACCGGGGAGCTGTTTTTT.

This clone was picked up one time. CDR3 region: CASSNRDRGYEQYF. CDR3 sequence (DNA): TGTGCCAGCAGCAACCGGGACAGGGGCTACGAGCAGTACTTC. The chain employs TRBV7-8 and TRBJ2-7; 10 bases are shared with TRBD1. The CDR3 runs 14 residues. Germline V CDR1 and CDR2: SGHVS, FQNEAQ. The V gene end was trimmed by 5 bases and the J gene end by 3 bases; junction bases not matched to a gene: 4.

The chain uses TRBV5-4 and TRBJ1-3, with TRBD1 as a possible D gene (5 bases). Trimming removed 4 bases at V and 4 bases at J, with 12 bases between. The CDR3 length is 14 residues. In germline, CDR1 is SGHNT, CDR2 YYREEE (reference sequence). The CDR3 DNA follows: TGTGCCAGCAGCCAATGGGGGTTCGGAAACACCATATATTTT. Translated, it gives CASSQWGFGNTIYF.

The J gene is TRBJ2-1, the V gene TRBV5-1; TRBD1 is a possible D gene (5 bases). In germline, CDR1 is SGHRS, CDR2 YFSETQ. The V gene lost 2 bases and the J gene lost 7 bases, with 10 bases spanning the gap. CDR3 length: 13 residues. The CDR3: CASSFLKGNEQFF. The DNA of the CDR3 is TGCGCCAGCAGCTTTCTGAAGGGGAATGAGCAGTTCTTC.

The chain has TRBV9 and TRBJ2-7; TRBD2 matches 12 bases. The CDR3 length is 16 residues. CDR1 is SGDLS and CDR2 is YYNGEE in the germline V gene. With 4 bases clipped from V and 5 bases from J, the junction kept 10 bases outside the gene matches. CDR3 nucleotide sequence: TGTGCCAGCAGCCCTTCCCTAGCGGGAGGGCAGAACGAGCAGTACTTC. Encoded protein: CASSPSLAGGQNEQYF. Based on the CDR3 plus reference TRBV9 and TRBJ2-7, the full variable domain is DSGVTQTPKHLITATGQRVTLRCSPRSGDLSVYWYQQSLDQGLQFLIQYYNGEERAKGNILERFSAQQFPDLHSELNLSSLELGDSALYFCASSPSLAGGQNEQYFGPGTRLTVT.

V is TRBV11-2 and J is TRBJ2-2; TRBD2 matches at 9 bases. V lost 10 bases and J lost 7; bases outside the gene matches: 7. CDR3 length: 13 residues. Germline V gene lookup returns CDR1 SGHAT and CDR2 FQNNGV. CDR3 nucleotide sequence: TGTGCCACCCTCGGGACTAGCCACGGGGAGCTGTTTTTT. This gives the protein CATLGTSHGELFF.

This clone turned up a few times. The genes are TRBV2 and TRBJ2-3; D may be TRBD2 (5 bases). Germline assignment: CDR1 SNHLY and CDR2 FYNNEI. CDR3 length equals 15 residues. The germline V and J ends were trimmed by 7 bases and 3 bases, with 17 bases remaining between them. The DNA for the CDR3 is TGTGCCAGCACCCCCCCTTCCCTAGCAACAGATACGCAGTATTTT. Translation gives CASTPPSLATDTQYF.

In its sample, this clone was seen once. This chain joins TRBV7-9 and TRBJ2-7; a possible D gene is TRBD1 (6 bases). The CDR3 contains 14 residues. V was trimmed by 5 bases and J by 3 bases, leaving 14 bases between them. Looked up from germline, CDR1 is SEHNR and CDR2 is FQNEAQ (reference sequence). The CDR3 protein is CASSISMDSYEQYF. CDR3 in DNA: TGTGCCAGCAGCATCTCAATGGACAGCTACGAGCAGTACTTC.

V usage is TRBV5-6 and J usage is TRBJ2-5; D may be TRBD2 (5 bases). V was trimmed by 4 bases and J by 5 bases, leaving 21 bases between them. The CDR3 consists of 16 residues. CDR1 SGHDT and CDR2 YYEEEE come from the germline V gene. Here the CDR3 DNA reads TGTGCCAGCAGCGCCCGGTTAGAGATGAGGGTGGAGACCCAGTACTTC. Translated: CASSARLEMRVETQYF.

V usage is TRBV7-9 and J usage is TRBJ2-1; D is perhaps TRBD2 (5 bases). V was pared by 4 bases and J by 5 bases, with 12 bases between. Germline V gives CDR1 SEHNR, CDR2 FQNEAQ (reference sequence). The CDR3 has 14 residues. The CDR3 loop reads CASSSRRRDNEQFF. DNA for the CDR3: TGTGCCAGCAGCTCGAGGAGGCGGGACAATGAGCAGTTCTTC.

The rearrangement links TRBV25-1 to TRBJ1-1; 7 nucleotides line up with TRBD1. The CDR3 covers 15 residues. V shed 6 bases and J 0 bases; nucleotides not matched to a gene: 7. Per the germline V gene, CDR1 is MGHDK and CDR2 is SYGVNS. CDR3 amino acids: CASRTGAPLNTEAFF. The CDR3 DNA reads TGTGCCAGCAGAACAGGGGCACCTTTGAACACTGAAGCTTTCTTT.

CDR3 DNA: TGTGCCACCGCAGAGCAGTCTAGCACAGATACGCAGTATTTT. This gives the protein CATAEQSSTDTQYF. The V call is TRBV19, the J call TRBJ2-3; D remains unclear. The CDR3 extends over 14 amino acids. With 10 bases removed from V and 0 bases from J, the gap between germline ends came to 14 bases. Germline-derived CDR1 and CDR2 are LNHDA and SQIVND (reference sequence).

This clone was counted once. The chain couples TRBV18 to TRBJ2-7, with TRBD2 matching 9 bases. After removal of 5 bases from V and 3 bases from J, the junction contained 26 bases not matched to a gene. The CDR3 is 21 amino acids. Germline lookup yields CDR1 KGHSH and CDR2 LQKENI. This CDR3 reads CASSSSRAGTSSPRVGYEQYF. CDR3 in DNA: TGTGCCAGCTCATCCTCACGGGCCGGGACTAGCTCCCCTCGAGTTGGCTACGAGCAGTACTTC.

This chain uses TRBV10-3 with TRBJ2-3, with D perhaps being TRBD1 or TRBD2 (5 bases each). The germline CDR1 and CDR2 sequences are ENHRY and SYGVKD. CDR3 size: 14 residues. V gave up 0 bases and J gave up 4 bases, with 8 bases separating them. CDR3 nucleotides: TGTGCCATCAGTGAGTCAAGGGGACCAGATACGCAGTATTTT. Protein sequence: CAISESRGPDTQYF.

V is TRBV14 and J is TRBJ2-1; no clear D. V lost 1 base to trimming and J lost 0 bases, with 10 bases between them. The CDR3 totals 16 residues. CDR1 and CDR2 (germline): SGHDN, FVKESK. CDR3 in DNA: TGTGCCAGCAGCCAAGTTGGCAGCCCCTCCTACAATGAGCAGTTCTTC. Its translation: CASSQVGSPSYNEQFF.

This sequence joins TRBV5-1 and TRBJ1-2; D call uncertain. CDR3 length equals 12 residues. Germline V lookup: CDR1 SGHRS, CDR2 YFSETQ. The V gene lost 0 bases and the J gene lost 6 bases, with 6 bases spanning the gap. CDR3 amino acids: CASSLDNDGYTF. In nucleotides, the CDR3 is TGCGCCAGCAGCTTGGACAACGATGGCTACACCTTC.

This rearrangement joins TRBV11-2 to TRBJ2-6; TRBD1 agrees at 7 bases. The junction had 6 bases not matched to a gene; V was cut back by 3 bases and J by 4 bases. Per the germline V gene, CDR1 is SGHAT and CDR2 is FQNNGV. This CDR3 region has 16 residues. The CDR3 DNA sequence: TGTGCCAGCAGCTTTTCCGACAGGGTCGGGGCCAACGTCCTGACTTTC. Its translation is CASSFSDRVGANVLTF.

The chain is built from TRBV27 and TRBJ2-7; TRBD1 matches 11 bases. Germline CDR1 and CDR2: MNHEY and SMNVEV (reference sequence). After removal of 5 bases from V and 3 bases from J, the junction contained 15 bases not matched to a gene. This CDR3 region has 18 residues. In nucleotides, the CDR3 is TGTGCCAGCAGTCCTCGGACAGGGGGCCTGGATCTGTACTACGAGCAGTACTTC. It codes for CASSPRTGGLDLYYEQYF.

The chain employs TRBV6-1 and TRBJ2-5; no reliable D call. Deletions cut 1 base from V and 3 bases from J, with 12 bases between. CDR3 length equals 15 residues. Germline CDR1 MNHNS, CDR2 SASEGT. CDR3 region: CASSEGPQIEETQYF. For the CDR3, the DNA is TGTGCCAGCAGTGAAGGTCCACAGATTGAAGAGACCCAGTACTTC.

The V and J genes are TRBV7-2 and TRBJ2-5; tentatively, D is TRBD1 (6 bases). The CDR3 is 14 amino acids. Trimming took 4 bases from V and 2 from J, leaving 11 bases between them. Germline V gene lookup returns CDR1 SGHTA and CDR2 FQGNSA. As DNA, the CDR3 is TGTGCCAGCAGCTGGGGGACACTACAAGAGACCCAGTACTTC. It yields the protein CASSWGTLQETQYF.